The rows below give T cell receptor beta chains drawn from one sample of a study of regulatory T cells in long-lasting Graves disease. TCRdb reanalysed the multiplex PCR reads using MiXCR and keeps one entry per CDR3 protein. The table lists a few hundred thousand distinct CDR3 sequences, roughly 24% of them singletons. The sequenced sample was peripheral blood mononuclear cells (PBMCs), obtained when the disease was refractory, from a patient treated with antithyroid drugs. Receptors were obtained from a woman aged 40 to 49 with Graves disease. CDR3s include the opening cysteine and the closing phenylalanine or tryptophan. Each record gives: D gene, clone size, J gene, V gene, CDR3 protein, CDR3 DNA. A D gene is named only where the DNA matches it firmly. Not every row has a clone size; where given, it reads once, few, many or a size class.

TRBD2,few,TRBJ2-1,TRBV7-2,CASSLLGASGDGEQFF,TGTGCCAGCAGTTTGCTCGGAGCGAGCGGGGACGGTGAGCAATTCTTC
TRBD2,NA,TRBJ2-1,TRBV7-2,CASSFTSGIGSTEFF,TGTGCCAGCAGCTTCACTAGCGGGATTGGGTCTACGGAGTTCTTC
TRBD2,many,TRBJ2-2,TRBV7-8,CASSWMTSGNTGELFF,TGTGCCAGCAGCTGGATGACTAGCGGGAACACCGGGGAGCTGTTTTTT
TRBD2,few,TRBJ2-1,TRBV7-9,CASKGTSNEQFF,TGTGCCAGCAAAGGGACTAGCAATGAGCAGTTCTTC
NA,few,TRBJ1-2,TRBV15,CATSRDKGGKGYTF,TGTGCCACCAGCAGAGATAAGGGAGGGAAGGGCTACACCTTC
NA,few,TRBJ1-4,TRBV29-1,CSVLGNEKLFF,TGCAGCGTTTTGGGAAATGAAAAACTGTTTTTT
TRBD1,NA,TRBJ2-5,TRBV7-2,CASSTLNRDRVQETQYF,TGTGCCAGCAGCACCTTGAACCGGGACAGGGTCCAAGAGACCCAGTACTTC
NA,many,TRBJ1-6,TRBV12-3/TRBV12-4,CASSRDGNSPLHF,TGTGCCAGCAGCCGGGACGGAAATTCACCCCTCCACTTT
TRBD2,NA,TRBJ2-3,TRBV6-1,CASSEVGPSGRSDTQYF,TGTGCCAGCAGTGAAGTTGGGCCTAGCGGGAGATCAGATACGCAGTATTTT
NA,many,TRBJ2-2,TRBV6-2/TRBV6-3,CASSYSISLQGRSTGELFF,TGTGCCAGCAGTTACTCGATATCTCTACAGGGAAGGAGTACCGGGGAGCTGTTTTTT
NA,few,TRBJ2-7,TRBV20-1,CSARDLSAYEQYF,TGCAGTGCTAGAGATTTATCGGCCTACGAGCAGTACTTC
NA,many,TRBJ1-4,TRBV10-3,CAIRPGRGLEEKLFF,TGTGCCATCAGACCAGGACGTGGACTTGAAGAAAAACTGTTTTTT
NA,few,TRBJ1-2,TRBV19,CASSIEDGQIYGYTF,TGTGCCAGTAGTATAGAAGACGGACAAATCTATGGCTACACCTTC
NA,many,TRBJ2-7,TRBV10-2,CASRDGTASSEQYF,TGCGCCAGCAGGGACGGGACGGCCTCATCCGAGCAGTACTTC
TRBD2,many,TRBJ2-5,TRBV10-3,CAISDWAGGPNTQETQYF,TGTGCCATCAGTGATTGGGCGGGGGGCCCAAATACTCAAGAGACCCAGTACTTC
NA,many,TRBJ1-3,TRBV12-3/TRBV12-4,CASSSGGAGNTIYF,TGTGCCAGCAGTTCCGGGGGGGCTGGAAACACCATATATTTT
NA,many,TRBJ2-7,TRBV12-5,CASGEGSTYEQYF,TGTGCTAGTGGGGAAGGTTCTACCTACGAGCAGTACTTC
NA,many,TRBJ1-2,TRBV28,CASSQQGARLGGTF,TGTGCCAGCAGTCAACAGGGCGCCCGCTTGGGGGGCACCTTC
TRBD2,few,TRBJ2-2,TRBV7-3,CASSLMAAGGPGELFF,TGTGCCAGCAGCTTAATGGCTGCGGGAGGGCCGGGGGAGCTGTTTTTT
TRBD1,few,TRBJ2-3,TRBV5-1,CASSPGQGADTQYF,TGCGCCAGCAGCCCGGGACAGGGGGCAGATACGCAGTATTTT
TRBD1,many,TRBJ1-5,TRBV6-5,CASSYSGTGGPQPQHF,TGTGCCAGCAGTTACTCGGGGACAGGGGGACCTCAGCCCCAGCATTTT
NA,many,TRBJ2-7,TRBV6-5,CASSYSRGSYEQYF,TGTGCCAGCAGTTACTCCCGGGGTAGCTACGAGCAGTACTTC
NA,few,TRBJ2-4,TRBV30,CAWSVLGTYYF,TGTGCCTGGAGTGTACTGGGGACTTACTACTTC
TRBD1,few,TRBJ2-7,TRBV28,CASTKDRDRLFEQYF,TGTGCCAGCACTAAAGACAGGGACAGACTATTCGAGCAGTACTTC
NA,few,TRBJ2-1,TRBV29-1,CSVETRPLPGGYNEQFF,TGCAGCGTTGAAACGCGACCTCTACCCGGGGGCTACAATGAGCAGTTCTTC
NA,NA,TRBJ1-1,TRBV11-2,CASSLVSTINTEAFF,TGTGCCAGCAGCTTAGTATCGACAATTAACACTGAAGCTTTCTTT
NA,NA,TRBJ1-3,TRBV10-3,CAISDKSTRNTIYF,TGTGCCATCAGTGATAAGTCGACGCGGAACACCATATATTTT
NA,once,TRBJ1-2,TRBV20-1,CSARVTANYGYTF,TGCAGTGCTAGAGTTACAGCTAACTATGGCTACACCTTC
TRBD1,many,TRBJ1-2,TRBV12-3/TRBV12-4,CASSSPGTGFMRYTF,TGTGCCAGCAGTTCTCCCGGGACAGGGTTCATGCGCTACACCTTC
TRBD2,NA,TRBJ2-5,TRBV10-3,CAISEPRKSAGASETQYF,TGTGCCATCAGTGAGCCCCGGAAGTCCGCGGGAGCGAGCGAGACCCAGTACTTC
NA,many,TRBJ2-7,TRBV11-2,CASSLRTSMSYEQYF,TGTGCCAGCAGCTTGCGCACTAGTATGAGCTACGAGCAGTACTTC
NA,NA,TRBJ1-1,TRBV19,CATGARGTEAFF,TGTGCCACAGGGGCCCGGGGGACTGAAGCTTTCTTT
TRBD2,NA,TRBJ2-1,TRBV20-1,CSASSSGRQVGNEQFF,TGCAGTGCTAGTTCTAGCGGGAGGCAGGTAGGCAATGAGCAGTTCTTC
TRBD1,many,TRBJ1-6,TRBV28,CASSASRDRRSKGYNSPLHF,TGTGCCAGCAGTGCTAGCCGGGACAGAAGATCCAAAGGCTATAATTCACCCCTCCACTTT
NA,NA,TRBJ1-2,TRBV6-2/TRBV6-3,CASSPNGYTF,TGTGCCAGCAGCCCCAACGGCTACACCTTC
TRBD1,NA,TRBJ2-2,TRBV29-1,CSVLTGDGAGELFF,TGCAGCGTTTTAACAGGGGACGGGGCCGGGGAGCTGTTTTTT
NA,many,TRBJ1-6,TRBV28,CASSLHREYNSPLHF,TGTGCCAGCAGTCTACACAGGGAGTATAATTCACCCCTCCACTTT
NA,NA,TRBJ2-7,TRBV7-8,CASSSKPTGSYEQYF,TGTGCCAGCAGCTCTAAACCGACGGGGTCCTACGAGCAGTACTTC
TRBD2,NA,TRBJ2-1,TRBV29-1,CSVDGLAGKNEQFF,TGCAGCGTTGATGGACTAGCGGGTAAAAATGAGCAGTTCTTC
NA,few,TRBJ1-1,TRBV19,CASSIDGAGIPNTEAFF,TGTGCCAGTAGTATAGATGGGGCCGGTATACCGAACACTGAAGCTTTCTTT
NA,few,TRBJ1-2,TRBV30,CAWDGYTF,TGTGCCTGGGATGGCTACACCTTC
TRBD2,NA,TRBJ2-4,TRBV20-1,CSARREGPETIQYF,TGCAGTGCGCGGCGGGAGGGCCCCGAAACCATTCAGTACTTC
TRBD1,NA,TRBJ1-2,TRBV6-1,CASSPRQGHGYTF,TGTGCCAGCAGTCCCAGACAGGGGCATGGCTACACCTTC
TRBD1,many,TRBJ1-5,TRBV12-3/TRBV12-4,CASTRDSKGNQPQHF,TGTGCCAGCACCCGGGACAGCAAGGGCAATCAGCCCCAGCATTTT
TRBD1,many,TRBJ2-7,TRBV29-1,CSVSRQGSYEQYF,TGCAGCGTTTCCCGACAGGGATCCTACGAGCAGTACTTC
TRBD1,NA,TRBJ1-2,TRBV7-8,CASSSRTGGGGYTF,TGTGCCAGCAGCTCTCGTACGGGAGGGGGCGGCTACACCTTC